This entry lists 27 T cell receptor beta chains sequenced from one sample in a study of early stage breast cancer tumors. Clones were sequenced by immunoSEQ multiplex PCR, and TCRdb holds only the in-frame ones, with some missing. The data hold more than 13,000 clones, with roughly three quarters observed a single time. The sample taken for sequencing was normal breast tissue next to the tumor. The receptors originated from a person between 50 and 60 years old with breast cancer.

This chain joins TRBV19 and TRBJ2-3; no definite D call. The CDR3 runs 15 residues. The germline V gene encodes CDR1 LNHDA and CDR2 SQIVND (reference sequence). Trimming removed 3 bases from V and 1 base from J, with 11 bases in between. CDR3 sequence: CASSILLDGTDTQYF. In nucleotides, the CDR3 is TGTGCCAGTAGTATTCTGCTAGATGGCACAGATACGCAGTATTTT.

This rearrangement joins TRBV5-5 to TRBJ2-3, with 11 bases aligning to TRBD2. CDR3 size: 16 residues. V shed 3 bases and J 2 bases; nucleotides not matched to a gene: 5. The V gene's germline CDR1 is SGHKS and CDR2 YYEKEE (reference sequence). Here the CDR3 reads CASSSGTSGFTDTQYF. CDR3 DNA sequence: TGTGCCAGCAGCTCCGGGACTAGCGGCTTCACAGATACGCAGTATTTT.

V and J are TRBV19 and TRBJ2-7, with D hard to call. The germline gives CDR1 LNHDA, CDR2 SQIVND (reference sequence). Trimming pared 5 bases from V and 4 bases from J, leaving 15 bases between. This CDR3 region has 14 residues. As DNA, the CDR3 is TGTGCCAGTAGTTCCTACCGTGGGGTGTACGAGCAGTACTTC. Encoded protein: CASSSYRGVYEQYF.

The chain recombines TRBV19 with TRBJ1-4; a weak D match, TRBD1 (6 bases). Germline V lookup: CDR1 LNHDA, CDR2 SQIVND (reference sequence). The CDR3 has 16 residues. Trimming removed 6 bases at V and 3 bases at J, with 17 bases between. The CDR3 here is CASRYRETDPNEKLFF. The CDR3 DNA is TGTGCCAGTAGGTACAGGGAAACGGACCCTAATGAAAAACTGTTTTTT. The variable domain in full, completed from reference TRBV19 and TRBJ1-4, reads DGGITQSPKYLFRKEGQNVTLSCEQNLNHDAMYWYRQDPGQGLRLIYYSQIVNDFQKGDIAEGYSVSREKKESFPLTVTSAQKNPTAFYLCASRYRETDPNEKLFFGSGTQLSVL.

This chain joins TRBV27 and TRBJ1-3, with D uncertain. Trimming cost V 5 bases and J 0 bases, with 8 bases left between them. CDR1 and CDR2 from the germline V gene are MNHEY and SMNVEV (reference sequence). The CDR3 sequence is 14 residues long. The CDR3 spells CASSPLSSGNTIYF. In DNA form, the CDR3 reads TGTGCCAGCAGTCCCTTAAGCTCTGGAAACACCATATATTTT.

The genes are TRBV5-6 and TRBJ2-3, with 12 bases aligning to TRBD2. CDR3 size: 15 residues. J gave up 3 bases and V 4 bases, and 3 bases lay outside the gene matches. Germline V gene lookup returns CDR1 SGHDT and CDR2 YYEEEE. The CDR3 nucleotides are TGTGCCAGCAGCGCGACTAGCGGGAGTACAGATACGCAGTATTTT. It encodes CASSATSGSTDTQYF.

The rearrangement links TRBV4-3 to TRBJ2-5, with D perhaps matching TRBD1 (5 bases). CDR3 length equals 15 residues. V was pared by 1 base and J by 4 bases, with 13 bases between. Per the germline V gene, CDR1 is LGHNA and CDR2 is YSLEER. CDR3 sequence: CASSQGRQGRETQYF. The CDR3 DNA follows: TGCGCCAGCAGCCAAGGTCGGCAGGGCCGAGAGACCCAGTACTTC.

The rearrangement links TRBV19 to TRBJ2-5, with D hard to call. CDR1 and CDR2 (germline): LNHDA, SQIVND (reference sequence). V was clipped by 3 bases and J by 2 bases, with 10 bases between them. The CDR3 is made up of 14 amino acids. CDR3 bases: TGTGCCAGTAGTATGGGCTACTATCAAGAGACCCAGTACTTC. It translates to CASSMGYYQETQYF.

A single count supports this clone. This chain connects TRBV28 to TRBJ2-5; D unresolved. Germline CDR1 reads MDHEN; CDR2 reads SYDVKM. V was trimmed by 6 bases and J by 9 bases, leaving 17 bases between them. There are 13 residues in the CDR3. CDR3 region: CASRQDGLGPQYF. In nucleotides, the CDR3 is TGTGCCAGCAGGCAGGACGGGCTAGGGCCCCAGTACTTC.

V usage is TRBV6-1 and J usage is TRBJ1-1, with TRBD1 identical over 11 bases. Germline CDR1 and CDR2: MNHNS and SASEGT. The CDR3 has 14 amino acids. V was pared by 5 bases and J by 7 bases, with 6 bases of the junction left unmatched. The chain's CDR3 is CASSYGQGANEAFF. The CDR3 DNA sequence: TGTGCCAGCAGTTATGGACAGGGGGCTAATGAAGCTTTCTTT.

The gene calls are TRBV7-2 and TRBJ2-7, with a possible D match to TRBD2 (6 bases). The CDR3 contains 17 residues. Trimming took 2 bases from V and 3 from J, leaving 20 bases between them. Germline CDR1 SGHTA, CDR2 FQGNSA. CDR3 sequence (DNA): TGTGCCAGCAGCTTACCATTCGGGACTGACCCTCTCTACGAGCAGTACTTC. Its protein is CASSLPFGTDPLYEQYF.

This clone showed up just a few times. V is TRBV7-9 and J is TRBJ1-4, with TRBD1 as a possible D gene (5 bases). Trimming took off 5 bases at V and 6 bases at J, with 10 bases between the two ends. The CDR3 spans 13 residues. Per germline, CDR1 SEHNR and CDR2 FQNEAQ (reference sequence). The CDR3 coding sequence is TGTGCCAGCAGCCCAGGGTGGGATGAAAAACTGTTTTTT. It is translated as CASSPGWDEKLFF.

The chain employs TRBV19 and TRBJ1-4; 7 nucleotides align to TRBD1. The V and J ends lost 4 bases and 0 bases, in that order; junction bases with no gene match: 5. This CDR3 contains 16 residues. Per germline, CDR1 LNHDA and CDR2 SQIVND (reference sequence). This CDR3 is CASSRGQRATNEKLFF. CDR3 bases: TGTGCCAGTAGTAGGGGACAGCGTGCAACTAATGAAAAACTGTTTTTT. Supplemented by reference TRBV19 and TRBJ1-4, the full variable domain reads DGGITQSPKYLFRKEGQNVTLSCEQNLNHDAMYWYRQDPGQGLRLIYYSQIVNDFQKGDIAEGYSVSREKKESFPLTVTSAQKNPTAFYLCASSRGQRATNEKLFFGSGTQLSVL.

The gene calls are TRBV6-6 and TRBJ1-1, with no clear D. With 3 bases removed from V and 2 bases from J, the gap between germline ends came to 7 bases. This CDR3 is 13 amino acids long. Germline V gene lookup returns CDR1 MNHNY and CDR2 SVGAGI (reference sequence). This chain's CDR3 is CASSYLGNTEAFF. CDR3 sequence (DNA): TGTGCCAGCAGTTATTTAGGTAACACTGAAGCTTTCTTT.

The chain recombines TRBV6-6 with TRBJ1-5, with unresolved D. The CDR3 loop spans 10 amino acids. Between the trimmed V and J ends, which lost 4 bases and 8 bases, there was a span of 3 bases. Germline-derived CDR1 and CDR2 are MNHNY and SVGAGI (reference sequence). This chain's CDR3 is CASSLEPQHF. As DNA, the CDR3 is TGTGCCAGCAGTTTGGAGCCCCAGCATTTT.

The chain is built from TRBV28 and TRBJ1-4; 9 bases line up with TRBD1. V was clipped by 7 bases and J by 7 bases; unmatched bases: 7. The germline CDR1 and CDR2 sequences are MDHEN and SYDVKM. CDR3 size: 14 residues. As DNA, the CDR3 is TGTGCCAGCAACTTACAGGGGGCGGGTGAAAAACTGTTTTTT. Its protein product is CASNLQGAGEKLFF.

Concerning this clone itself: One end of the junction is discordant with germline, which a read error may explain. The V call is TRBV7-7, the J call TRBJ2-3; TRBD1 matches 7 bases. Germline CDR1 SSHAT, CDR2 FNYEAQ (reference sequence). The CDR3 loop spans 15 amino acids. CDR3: CASSPGQLGTDTQYF. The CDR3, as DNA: TGTGCTAGCAGCCCGGGACAGTTAGGCACAGATACGCAGTATTTT.

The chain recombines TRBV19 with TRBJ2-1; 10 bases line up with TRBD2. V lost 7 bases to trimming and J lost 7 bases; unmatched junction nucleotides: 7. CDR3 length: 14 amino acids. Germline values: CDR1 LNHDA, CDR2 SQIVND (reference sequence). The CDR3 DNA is TGTGCCAGTAAGAGCGGGAGGGAGGGTAATGAGCAGTTCTTC. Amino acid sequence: CASKSGREGNEQFF.

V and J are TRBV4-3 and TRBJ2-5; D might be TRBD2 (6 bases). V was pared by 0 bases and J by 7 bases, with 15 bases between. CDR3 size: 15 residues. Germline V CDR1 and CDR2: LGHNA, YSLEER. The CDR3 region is CASSQDRGTRRTQYF. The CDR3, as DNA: TGCGCCAGCAGCCAAGATCGCGGGACCCGGCGGACCCAGTACTTC.

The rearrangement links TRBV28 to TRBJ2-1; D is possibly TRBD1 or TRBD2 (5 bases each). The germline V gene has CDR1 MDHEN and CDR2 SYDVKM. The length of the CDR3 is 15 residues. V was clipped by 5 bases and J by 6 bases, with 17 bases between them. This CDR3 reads CASSPTGTAVNEQFF. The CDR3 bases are TGTGCCAGCAGTCCCACTGGGACCGCCGTCAATGAGCAGTTCTTC.

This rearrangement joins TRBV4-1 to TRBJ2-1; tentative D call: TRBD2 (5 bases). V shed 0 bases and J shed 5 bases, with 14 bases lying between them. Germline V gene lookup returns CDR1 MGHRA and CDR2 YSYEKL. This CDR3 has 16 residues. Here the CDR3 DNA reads TGCGCCAGCAGCCAAGATCACAGCGGCCCCCACAATGAGCAGTTCTTC. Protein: CASSQDHSGPHNEQFF.

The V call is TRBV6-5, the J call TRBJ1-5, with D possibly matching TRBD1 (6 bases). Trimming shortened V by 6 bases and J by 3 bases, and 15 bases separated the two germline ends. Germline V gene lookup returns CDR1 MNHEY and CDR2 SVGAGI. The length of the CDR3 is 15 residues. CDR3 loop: CASSPGGPTNQPQHF. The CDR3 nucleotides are TGTGCCAGCAGCCCGGGGGGGCCGACCAATCAGCCCCAGCATTTT.

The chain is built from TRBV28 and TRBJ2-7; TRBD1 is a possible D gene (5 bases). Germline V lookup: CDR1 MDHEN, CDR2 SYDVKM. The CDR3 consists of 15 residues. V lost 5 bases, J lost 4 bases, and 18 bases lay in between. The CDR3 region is CASSLPAAGRYEQYF. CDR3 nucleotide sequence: TGTGCCAGCAGTCTACCGGCGGCAGGGCGGTACGAGCAGTACTTC. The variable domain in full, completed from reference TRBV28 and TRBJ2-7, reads DVKVTQSSRYLVKRTGEKVFLECVQDMDHENMFWYRQDPGLGLRLIYFSYDVKMKEKGDIPEGYSVSREKKERFSLILESASTNQTSMYLCASSLPAAGRYEQYFGPGTRLTVT.

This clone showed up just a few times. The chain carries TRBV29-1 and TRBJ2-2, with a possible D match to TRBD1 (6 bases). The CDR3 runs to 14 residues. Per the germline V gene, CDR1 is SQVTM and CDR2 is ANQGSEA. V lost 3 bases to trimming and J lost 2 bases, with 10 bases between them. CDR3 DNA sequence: TGCAGCGTTGACAGGGGATTAAACACCGGGGAGCTGTTTTTT. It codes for CSVDRGLNTGELFF.

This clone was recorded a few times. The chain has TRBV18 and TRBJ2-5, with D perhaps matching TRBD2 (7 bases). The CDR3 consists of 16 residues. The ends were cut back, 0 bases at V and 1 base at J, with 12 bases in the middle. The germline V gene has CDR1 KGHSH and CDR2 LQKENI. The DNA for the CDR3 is TGTGCCAGCTCACCACCGGCGCGGGGGCCCCAAGAGACCCAGTACTTC. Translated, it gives CASSPPARGPQETQYF.

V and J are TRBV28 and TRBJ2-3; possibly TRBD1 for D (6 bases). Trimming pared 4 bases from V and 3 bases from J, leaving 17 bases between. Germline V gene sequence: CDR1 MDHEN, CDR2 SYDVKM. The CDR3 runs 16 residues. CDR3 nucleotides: TGTGCCAGCAGTTCCCCGACAGGCCAAAGGACAGATACGCAGTATTTT. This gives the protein CASSSPTGQRTDTQYF. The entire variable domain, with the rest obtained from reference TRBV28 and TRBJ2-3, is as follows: DVKVTQSSRYLVKRTGEKVFLECVQDMDHENMFWYRQDPGLGLRLIYFSYDVKMKEKGDIPEGYSVSREKKERFSLILESASTNQTSMYLCASSSPTGQRTDTQYFGPGTRLTVL.

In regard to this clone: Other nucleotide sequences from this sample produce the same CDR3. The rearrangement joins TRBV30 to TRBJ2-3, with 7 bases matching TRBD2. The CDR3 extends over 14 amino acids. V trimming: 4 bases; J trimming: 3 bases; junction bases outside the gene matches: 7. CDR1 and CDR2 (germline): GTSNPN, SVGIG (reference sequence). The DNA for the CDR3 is TGTGCCTGGATCGCGCGGGGGTGGACAGATACGCAGTATTTT. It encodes CAWIARGWTDTQYF.